Here is one T cell receptor beta chain with its context. The CDR3 sequence is 13 residues long. Germline V gene data show CDR1 as GTSNPN and CDR2 as SVGIG (reference sequence). Trimming took off 5 bases at V and 2 bases at J, with 10 bases between the two ends. TCRdb reanalysed the 5' RACE reads using MiXCR and keeps one entry per CDR3 protein. The sample yields about 40,000 distinct CDR3 sequences, approximately 17% seen once. J is TRBJ2-4 and V is TRBV30, with D perhaps given as TRBD1 or TRBD2 (5 bases each). The sample consisted of naive CD4+ T cells sorted from a lymph node. The subset is: naive CD4+ T cells, CD4+CD45RA+CD25-. This TCR was recovered from a female donor with breast cancer. CDR3 nucleotide sequence: TGTGCCTGGGAGGGGTTGACCAAAAACATTCAGTACTTC. This sequence encodes CAWEGLTKNIQYF.